This TCR beta chain was retrieved from a study of vaccination effects on CD4 cells after COVID-19. Sequencing followed a ViraFEST assay step that expanded antigen-specific CD4+ T cells with viral peptide pools. Isolation of CD4+ T cells took place after 10 days of culture. Participants were vaccinated with two doses of either the BNT162b2 or mRNA-1273 vaccine. None of these healthy vaccinees had been infected with SARS-CoV-2 before vaccination. About this clone: Its antigen remains unidentified.

The assay was immunoSEQ multiplex PCR, and TCRdb's table has in-frame clones only and misses some. This sample has around 59,000 clones, with roughly 78% found just once. Trimming cost V 2 bases and J 4 bases, with 11 bases left between them. The germline V gene has CDR1 MDHEN and CDR2 SYDVKM. CDR3 length: 15 residues. This chain joins TRBV28 and TRBJ2-2; a possible D gene is TRBD2 (5 bases). This TCR was recovered from a human donor who received a COVID-19 vaccine. The source material was CD4+ T cells from PBMCs cultured with HCoV-OC43 spike peptides, sampled after COVID-19 vaccination. Subset described: HCoV-OC43 spike overlapping peptide pool stimulation. CDR3 DNA: TGTGCCAGCAGTTTAGGAGGTTCGGGCACCGGGGAGCTGTTTTTT. It yields the protein CASSLGGSGTGELFF. Together with reference TRBV28 and TRBJ2-2, the CDR3 gives the full variable domain: DVKVTQSSRYLVKRTGEKVFLECVQDMDHENMFWYRQDPGLGLRLIYFSYDVKMKEKGDIPEGYSVSREKKERFSLILESASTNQTSMYLCASSLGGSGTGELFFGEGSRLTVL.